This passage covers 18 T cell receptor beta chains from one sample sequenced in a study of CD8+ T cells in alopecia areata. Treatment denoted: oral pan-JAK inhibitor, 5-10 mg twice daily. Investigators isolated RNA and reverse transcribed it into cDNA to act as the sequencing template. The assay was immunoSEQ multiplex PCR, and TCRdb's table has in-frame clones only and misses some. Found here are 150,000 to 200,000 clones, 58% of them singletons; the top ten hold 16%. The sequences come from CD4+ T cells sorted from blood, collected between weeks 55 and 65, from a patient treated with tofacitinib. These receptors originate from a human donor with alopecia areata.

This clone was seen a few times. Distinct nucleotide sequences in the sample also encode this CDR3. The rearrangement links TRBV29-1 to TRBJ1-2; D call uncertain. The CDR3 extends over 13 amino acids. Germline V gives CDR1 SQVTM, CDR2 ANQGSEA. Trimming removed 3 bases from V and 7 bases from J, with 15 bases in between. The CDR3 sequence is CSVEDVGEGGYTF. The CDR3 nucleotides read TGCAGCGTTGAGGATGTCGGGGAGGGTGGCTACACCTTC.

This chain links TRBV11-2 with TRBJ1-1, with no clear D. This CDR3 is 14 amino acids long. Looked up from germline, CDR1 is SGHAT and CDR2 is FQNNGV. V lost 1 base to trimming and J lost 4 bases, with 10 bases between them. The CDR3 spells CASSLGWAATEAFF. Here the CDR3 DNA reads TGTGCCAGCAGCTTAGGCTGGGCGGCCACTGAAGCTTTCTTT.

The V call is TRBV5-6, the J call TRBJ2-4, with a possible D match to TRBD1 (7 bases). The CDR3 spans 17 residues. With 0 bases removed from V and 10 bases from J, the gap between germline ends came to 23 bases. The germline gives CDR1 SGHDT, CDR2 YYEEEE. The CDR3, as DNA: TGTGCCAGCAGCTTGGCAGGGGGACTCGGCGGGGACCAAATTCAGTACTTC. It specifies CASSLAGGLGGDQIQYF. Complete variable domain (other parts from reference TRBV5-6 and TRBJ2-4): DAGVTQSPTHLIKTRGQQVTLRCSPKSGHDTVSWYQQALGQGPQFIFQYYEEEERQRGNFPDRFSGHQFPNYSSELNVNALLLGDSALYLCASSLAGGLGGDQIQYFGAGTRLSVL.

The J gene is TRBJ2-7, the V gene TRBV19; D might be TRBD1 (6 bases). CDR1 and CDR2 from the germline V gene are LNHDA and SQIVND (reference sequence). The CDR3 contains 12 residues. Between the trimmed V and J ends, which lost 5 bases and 6 bases, there was a span of 11 bases. DNA for the CDR3: TGTGCCAGTAGTTACGAAGGGGGCGAGCAGTACTTC. This translates into CASSYEGGEQYF.

This sequence joins TRBV2 and TRBJ1-2; D uncertain. CDR3 length equals 13 residues. CDR1 SNHLY and CDR2 FYNNEI come from the germline V gene. V was shortened by 4 bases and J by 8 bases, with 14 bases between the two germline ends. This chain's CDR3 is CASSVDGPGGYTF. As DNA, the CDR3 is TGTGCCAGCAGTGTGGACGGCCCGGGGGGCTACACCTTC.

This chain joins TRBV6-5 and TRBJ1-5; 9 nucleotides line up with TRBD1. V was clipped by 5 bases and J by 6 bases; unmatched bases: 5. In germline, CDR1 is MNHEY, CDR2 SVGAGI. This CDR3 spans 14 amino acids. The CDR3 coding sequence is TGTGCCAGCAGTCGGACAGGGGACAGTCAGCCCCAGCATTTT. Encoded protein: CASSRTGDSQPQHF.

The chain couples TRBV30 to TRBJ2-3, with D possibly TRBD1 on 6 matching bases. Per germline, CDR1 GTSNPN and CDR2 SVGIG (reference sequence). Trimming left V 8 bases short and J 5 bases short, with 8 bases between. This CDR3 spans 10 amino acids. The CDR3 nucleotides are TGTGCCGGGGGCCGAGATACGCAGTATTTT. It is translated as CAGGRDTQYF.

This clone appeared a few times. This chain's CDR3 is CASKVEQAYQETQYF. Written as DNA, the CDR3 is TGTGCCAGCAAAGTAGAGCAGGCGTACCAAGAGACCCAGTACTTC. This sequence joins TRBV28 and TRBJ2-5; D call uncertain. CDR1 and CDR2 from the germline V gene are MDHEN and SYDVKM. V lost 7 bases and J lost 0, with 15 bases in between. The CDR3 consists of 15 residues.

The CDR3 region is CASSWVQGTDTQYF. CDR3 nucleotides: TGTGCCAGCAGCTGGGTTCAGGGCACAGATACGCAGTATTTT. The chain recombines TRBV7-9 with TRBJ2-3; no clear D. V was cut by 4 bases and J by 1 base, with 9 bases left in between. Germline CDR1 and CDR2: SEHNR and FQNEAQ (reference sequence). CDR3 length equals 14 residues.

J is TRBJ2-5 and V is TRBV7-9; 9 bases match TRBD2. The CDR3 has 14 residues. J was trimmed by 2 bases and V by 4 bases; bases with no gene match: 2. Germline V gene sequence: CDR1 SEHNR, CDR2 FQNEAQ (reference sequence). Here the CDR3 DNA reads TGTGCCAGCAGCTCGACTAGCGGACAAGAGACCCAGTACTTC. As protein: CASSSTSGQETQYF.

The rearrangement joins TRBV15 to TRBJ2-6; no clear D. V shed 1 base and J shed 0 bases, with 1 base lying between them. Germline CDR1 and CDR2: LNHNV and YYDKDF (reference sequence). The CDR3 runs 14 residues. CDR3 sequence reads: CATSRVSGANVLTF. The CDR3 nucleotides are TGTGCCACCAGCAGAGTCTCTGGGGCCAACGTCCTGACTTTC.

The V gene is TRBV7-8, the J gene TRBJ2-3; 8 bases match TRBD2. The CDR3 has 16 residues. Trimming took 4 bases from V and 1 from J; bases not matched to a gene: 7. CDR1 is SGHVS, CDR2 FQNEAQ, per germline. For the CDR3, the DNA is TGTGCCAGCAGCTCGAGCGGGGGCCTTGGCACAGATACGCAGTATTTT. It yields the protein CASSSSGGLGTDTQYF.

The rearrangement uses TRBV5-1 and TRBJ1-2; D may be TRBD1 (5 bases). CDR3 size: 16 residues. Looked up from germline, CDR1 is SGHRS and CDR2 is YFSETQ. V shed 2 bases and J shed 3 bases, with 17 bases lying between them. For the CDR3, the DNA is TGCGCCAGCAGCTTCGATACGGGGCCCTCAGACTATGGCTACACCTTC. Protein product: CASSFDTGPSDYGYTF.

This clone appeared once. The chain carries TRBV4-1 and TRBJ1-2; 10 nucleotides match TRBD1. V was pared by 1 base and J by 7 bases, with 6 bases of the junction left unmatched. Germline assignment: CDR1 MGHRA and CDR2 YSYEKL. The CDR3 runs to 15 residues. The CDR3 region is CASSQGDRGRGGYTF. CDR3 DNA: TGCGCCAGCAGCCAAGGAGACAGGGGGCGAGGTGGCTACACCTTC.

This chain uses TRBV7-8 with TRBJ2-7, with D possibly matching TRBD2 (5 bases). The CDR3 has 14 amino acids. Trimming removed 5 bases at V and 3 bases at J, with 14 bases between. The germline V gene encodes CDR1 SGHVS and CDR2 FQNEAQ. Here the CDR3 DNA reads TGTGCCAGCAGCAGCGGTCAGACCTACTACGAGCAGTACTTC. Protein: CASSSGQTYYEQYF.

The rearrangement joins TRBV5-1 to TRBJ2-3, with D maybe TRBD1 (5 bases). This CDR3 spans 14 amino acids. The germline V and J ends were trimmed by 0 bases and 3 bases, with 8 bases remaining between them. The germline V gene has CDR1 SGHRS and CDR2 YFSETQ. The CDR3 DNA sequence: TGCGCCAGCAGCTTGGGACAGACGACAGATACGCAGTATTTT. Translating gives CASSLGQTTDTQYF.

The V gene is TRBV25-1, the J gene TRBJ2-4, with 9 bases that match TRBD2. Germline CDR1 reads MGHDK; CDR2 reads SYGVNS. The V gene end was trimmed by 3 bases and the J gene end by 0 bases; junction bases not matched to a gene: 3. The CDR3 has 16 residues. CDR3 DNA sequence: TGTGCCAGCAGTGATAATAGCGGGGGAGCCAAAAACATTCAGTACTTC. It yields the protein CASSDNSGGAKNIQYF.

This clone was observed a single time. This chain uses TRBV18 with TRBJ2-7, with a tentative D call TRBD1 (5 bases). V lost 8 bases and J lost 1, with 12 bases in between. The germline V gene has CDR1 KGHSH and CDR2 LQKENI. CDR3 length: 13 amino acids. CDR3 sequence (DNA): TGTGCCAGCACTCCAGACAGATCCTACGAGCAGTACTTC. Its protein is CASTPDRSYEQYF.